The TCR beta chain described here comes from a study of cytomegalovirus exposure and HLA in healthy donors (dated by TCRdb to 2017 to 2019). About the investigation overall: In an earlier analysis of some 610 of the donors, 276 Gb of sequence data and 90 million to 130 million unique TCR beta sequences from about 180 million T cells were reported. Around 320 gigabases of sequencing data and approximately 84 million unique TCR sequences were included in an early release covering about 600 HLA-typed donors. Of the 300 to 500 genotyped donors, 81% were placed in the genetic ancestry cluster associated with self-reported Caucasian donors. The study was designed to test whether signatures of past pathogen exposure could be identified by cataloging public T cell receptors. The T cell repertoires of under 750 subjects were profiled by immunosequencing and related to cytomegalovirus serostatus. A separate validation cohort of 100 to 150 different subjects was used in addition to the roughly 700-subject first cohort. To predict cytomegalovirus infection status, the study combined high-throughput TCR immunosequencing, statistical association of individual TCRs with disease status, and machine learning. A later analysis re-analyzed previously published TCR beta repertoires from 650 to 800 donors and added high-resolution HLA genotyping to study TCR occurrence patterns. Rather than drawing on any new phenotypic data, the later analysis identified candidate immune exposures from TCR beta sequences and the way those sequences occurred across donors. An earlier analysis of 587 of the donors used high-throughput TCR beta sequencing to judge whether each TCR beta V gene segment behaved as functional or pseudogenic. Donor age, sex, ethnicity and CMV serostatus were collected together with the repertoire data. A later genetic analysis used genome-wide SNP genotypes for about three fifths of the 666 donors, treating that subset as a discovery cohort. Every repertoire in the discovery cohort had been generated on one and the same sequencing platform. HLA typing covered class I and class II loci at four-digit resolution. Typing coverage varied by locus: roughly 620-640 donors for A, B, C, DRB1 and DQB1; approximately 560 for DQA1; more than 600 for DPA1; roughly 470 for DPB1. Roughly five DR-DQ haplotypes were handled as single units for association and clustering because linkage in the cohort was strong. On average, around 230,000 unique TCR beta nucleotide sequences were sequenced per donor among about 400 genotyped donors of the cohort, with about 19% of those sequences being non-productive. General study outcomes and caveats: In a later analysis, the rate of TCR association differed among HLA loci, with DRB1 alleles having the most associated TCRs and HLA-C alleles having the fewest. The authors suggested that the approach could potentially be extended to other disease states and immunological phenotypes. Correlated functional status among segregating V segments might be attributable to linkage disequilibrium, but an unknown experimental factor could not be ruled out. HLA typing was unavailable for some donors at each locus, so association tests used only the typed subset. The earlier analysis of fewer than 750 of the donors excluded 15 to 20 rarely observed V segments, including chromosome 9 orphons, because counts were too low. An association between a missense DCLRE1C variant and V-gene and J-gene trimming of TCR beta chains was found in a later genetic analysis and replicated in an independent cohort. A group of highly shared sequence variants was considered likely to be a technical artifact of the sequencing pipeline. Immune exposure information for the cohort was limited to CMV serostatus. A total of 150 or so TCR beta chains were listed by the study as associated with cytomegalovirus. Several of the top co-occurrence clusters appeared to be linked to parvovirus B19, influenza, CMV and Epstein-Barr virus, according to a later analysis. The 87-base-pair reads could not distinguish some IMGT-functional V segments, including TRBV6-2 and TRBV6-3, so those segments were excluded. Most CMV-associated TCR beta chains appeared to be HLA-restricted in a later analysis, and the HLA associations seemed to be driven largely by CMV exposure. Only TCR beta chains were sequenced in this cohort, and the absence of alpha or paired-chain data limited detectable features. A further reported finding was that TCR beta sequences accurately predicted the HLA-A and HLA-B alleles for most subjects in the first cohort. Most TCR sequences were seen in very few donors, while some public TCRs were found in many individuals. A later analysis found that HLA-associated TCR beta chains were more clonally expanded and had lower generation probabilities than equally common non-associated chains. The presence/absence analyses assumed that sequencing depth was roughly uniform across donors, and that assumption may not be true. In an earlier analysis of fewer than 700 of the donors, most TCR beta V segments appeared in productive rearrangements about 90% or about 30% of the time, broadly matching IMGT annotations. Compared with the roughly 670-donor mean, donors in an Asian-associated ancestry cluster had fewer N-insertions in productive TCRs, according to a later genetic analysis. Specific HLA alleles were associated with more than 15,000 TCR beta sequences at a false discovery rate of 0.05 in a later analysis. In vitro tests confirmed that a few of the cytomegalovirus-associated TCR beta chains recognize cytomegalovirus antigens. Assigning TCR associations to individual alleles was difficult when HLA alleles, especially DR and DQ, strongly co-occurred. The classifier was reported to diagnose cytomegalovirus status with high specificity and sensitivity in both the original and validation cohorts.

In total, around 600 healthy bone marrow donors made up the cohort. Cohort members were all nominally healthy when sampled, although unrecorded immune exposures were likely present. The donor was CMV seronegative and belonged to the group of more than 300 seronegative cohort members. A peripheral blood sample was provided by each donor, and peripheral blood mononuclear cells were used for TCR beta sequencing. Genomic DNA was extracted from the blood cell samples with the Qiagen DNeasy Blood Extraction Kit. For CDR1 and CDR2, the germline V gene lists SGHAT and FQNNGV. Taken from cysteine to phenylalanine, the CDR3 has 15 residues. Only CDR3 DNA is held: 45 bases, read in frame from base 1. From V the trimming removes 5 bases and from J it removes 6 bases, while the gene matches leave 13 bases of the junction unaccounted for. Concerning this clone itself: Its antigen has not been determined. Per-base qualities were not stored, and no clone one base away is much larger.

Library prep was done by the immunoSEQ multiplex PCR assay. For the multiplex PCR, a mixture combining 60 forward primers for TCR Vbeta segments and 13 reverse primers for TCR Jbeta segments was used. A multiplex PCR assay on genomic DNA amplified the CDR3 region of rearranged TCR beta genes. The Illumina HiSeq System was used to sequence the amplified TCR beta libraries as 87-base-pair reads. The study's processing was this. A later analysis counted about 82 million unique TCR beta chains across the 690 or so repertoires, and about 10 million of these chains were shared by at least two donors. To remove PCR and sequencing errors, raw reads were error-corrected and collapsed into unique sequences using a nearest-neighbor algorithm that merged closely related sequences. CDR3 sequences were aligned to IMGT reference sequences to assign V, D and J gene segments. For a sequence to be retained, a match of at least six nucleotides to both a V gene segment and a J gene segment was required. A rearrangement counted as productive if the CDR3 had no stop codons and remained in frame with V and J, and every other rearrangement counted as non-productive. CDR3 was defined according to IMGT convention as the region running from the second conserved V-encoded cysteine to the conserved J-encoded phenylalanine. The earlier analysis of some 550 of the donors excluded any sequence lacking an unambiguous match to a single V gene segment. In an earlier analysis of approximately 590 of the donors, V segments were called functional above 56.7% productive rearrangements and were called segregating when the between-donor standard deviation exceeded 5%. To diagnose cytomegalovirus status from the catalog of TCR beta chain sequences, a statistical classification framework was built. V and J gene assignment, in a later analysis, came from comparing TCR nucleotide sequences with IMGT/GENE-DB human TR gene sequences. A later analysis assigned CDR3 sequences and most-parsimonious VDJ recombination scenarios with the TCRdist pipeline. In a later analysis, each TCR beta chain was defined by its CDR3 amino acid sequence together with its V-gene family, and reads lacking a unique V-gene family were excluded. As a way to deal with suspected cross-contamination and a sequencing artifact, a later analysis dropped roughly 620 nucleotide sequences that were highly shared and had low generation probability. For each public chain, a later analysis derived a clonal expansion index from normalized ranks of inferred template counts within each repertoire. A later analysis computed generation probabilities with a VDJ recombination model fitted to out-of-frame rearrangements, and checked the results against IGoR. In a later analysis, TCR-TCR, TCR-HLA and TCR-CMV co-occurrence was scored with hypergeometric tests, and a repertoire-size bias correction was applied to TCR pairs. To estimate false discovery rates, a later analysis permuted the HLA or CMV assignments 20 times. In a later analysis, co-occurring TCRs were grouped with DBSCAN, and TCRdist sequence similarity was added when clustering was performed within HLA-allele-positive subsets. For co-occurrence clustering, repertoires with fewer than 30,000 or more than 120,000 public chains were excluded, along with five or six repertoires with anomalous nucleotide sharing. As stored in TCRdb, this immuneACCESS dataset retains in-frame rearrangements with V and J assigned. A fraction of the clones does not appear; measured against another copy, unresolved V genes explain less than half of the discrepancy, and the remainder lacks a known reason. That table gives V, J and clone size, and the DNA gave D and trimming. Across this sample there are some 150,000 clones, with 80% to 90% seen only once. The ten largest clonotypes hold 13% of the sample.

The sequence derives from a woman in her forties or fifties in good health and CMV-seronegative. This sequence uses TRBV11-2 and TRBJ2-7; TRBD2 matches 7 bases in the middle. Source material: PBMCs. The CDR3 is CASSPRASGGIEQYF. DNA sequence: TGTGCCAGCAGCCCCCGGGCCTCGGGAGGAATCGAGCAGTACTTC.